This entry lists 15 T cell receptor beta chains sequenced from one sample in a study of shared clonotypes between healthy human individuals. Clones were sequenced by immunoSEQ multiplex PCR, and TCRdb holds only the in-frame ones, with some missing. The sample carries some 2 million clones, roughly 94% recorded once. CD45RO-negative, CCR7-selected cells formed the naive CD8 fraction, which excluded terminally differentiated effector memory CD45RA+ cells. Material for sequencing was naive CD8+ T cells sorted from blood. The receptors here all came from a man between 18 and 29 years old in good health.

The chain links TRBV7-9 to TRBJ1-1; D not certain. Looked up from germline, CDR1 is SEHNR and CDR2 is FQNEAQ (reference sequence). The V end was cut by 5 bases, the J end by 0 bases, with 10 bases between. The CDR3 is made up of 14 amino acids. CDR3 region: CASSPSRMNTEAFF. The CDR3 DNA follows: TGTGCCAGCAGCCCTTCTAGGATGAACACTGAAGCTTTCTTT.

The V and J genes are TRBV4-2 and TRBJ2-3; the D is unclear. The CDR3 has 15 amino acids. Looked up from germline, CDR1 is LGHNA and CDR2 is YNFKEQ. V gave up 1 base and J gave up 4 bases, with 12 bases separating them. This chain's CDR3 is CASSQVASEADTQYF. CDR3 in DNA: TGTGCCAGCAGCCAAGTTGCATCCGAAGCAGATACGCAGTATTTT.

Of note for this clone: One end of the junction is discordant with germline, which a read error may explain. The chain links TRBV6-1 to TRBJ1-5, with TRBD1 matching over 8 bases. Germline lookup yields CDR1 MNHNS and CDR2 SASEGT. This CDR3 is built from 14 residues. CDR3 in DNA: TGTGCCAGCAGCGAAGACAGGGGTGGGCAGCCCCAGCATTTT. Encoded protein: CASSEDRGGQPQHF.

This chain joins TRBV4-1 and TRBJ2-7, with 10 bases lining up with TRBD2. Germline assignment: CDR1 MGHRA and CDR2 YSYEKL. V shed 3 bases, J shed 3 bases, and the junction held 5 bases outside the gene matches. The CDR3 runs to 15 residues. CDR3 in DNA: TGCGCCAGCAGCCAGTTACTAGCGGGGAACTACGAGCAGTACTTC. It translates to CASSQLLAGNYEQYF.

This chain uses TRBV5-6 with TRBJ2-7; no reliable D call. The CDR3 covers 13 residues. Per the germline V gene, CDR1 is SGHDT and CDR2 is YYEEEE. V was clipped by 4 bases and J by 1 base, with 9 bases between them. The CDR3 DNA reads TGTGCCAGCAGCACAACACCGTCCTACGAGCAGTACTTC. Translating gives CASSTTPSYEQYF. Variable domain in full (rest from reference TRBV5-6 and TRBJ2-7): DAGVTQSPTHLIKTRGQQVTLRCSPKSGHDTVSWYQQALGQGPQFIFQYYEEEERQRGNFPDRFSGHQFPNYSSELNVNALLLGDSALYLCASSTTPSYEQYFGPGTRLTVT.

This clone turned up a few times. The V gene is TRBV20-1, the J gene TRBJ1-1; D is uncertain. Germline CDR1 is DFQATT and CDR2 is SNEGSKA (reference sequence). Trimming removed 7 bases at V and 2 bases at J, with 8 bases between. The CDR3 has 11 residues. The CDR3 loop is CSVYLNTEAFF. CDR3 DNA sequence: TGCAGTGTATACCTTAACACTGAAGCTTTCTTT.

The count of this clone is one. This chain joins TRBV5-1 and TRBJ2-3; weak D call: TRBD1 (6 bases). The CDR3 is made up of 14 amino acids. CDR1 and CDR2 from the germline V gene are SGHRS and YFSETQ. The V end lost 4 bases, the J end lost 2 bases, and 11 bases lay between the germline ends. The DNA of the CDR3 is TGCGCCAGCAGCAACCGGGACATCACAGATACGCAGTATTTT. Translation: CASSNRDITDTQYF.

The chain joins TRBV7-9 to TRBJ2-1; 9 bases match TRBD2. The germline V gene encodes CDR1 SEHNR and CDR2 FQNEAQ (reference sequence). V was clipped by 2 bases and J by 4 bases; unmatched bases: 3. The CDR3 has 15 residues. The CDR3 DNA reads TGTGCCAGCAGCTTAAAACTAGCGGGTTACAATGAGCAGTTCTTC. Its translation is CASSLKLAGYNEQFF.

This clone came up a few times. CDR3 loop: CASSAFTEGYTF. The CDR3 bases are TGTGCCAGCAGTGCGTTCACGGAGGGCTACACCTTC. The rearrangement joins TRBV25-1 to TRBJ1-2; D gene ambiguous. CDR1 and CDR2 from the germline V gene are MGHDK and SYGVNS. The CDR3 covers 12 residues. V shed 4 bases and J shed 8 bases, with 11 bases lying between them.

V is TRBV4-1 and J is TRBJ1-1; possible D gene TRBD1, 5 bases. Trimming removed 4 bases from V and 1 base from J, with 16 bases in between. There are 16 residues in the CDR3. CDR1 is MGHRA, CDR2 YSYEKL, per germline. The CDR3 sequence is CASSPDPLTANTEAFF. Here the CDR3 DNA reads TGCGCCAGCAGCCCCGACCCATTGACAGCGAACACTGAAGCTTTCTTT.

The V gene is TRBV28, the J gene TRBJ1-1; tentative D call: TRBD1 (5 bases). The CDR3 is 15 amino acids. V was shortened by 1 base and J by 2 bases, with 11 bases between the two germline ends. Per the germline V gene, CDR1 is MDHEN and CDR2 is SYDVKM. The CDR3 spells CASSLYGGTNTEAFF. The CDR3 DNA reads TGTGCCAGCAGTTTATATGGCGGGACCAACACTGAAGCTTTCTTT.

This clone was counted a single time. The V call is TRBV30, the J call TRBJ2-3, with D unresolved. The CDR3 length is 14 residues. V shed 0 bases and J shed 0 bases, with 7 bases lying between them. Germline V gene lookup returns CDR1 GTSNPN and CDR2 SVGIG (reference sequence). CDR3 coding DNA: TGTGCCTGGAGTGTCGCCCTCAGCACAGATACGCAGTATTTT. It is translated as CAWSVALSTDTQYF.

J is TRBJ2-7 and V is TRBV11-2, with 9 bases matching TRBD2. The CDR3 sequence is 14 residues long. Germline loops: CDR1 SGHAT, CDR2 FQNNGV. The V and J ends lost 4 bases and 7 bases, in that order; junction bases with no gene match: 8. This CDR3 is CASSSVAGGREQYF. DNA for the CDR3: TGTGCCAGCAGCTCGGTGGCGGGGGGGCGTGAGCAGTACTTC.

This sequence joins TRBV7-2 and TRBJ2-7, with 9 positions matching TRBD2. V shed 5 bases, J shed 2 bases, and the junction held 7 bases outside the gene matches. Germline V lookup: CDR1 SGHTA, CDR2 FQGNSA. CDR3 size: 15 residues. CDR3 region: CASSPPRLAAYEQYF. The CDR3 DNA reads TGTGCCAGCAGCCCACCTCGACTAGCGGCCTACGAGCAGTACTTC.

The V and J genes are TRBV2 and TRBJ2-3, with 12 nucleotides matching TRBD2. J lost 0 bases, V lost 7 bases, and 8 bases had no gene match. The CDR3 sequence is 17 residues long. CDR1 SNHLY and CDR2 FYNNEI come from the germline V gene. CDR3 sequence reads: CASTPTSGRLSTDTQYF. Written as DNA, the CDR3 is TGTGCCAGCACCCCGACTAGCGGGAGACTAAGCACAGATACGCAGTATTTT.